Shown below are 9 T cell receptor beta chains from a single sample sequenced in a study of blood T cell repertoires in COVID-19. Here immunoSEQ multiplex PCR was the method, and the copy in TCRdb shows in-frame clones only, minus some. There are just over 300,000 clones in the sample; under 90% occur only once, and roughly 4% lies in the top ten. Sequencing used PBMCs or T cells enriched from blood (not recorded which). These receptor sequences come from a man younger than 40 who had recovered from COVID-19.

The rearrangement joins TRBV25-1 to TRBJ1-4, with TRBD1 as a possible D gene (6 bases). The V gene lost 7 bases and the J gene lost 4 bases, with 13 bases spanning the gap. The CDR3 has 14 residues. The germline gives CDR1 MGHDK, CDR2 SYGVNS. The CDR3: CASKNGQLNEKLFF. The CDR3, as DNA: TGTGCCAGCAAAAACGGACAGCTTAATGAAAAACTGTTTTTT.

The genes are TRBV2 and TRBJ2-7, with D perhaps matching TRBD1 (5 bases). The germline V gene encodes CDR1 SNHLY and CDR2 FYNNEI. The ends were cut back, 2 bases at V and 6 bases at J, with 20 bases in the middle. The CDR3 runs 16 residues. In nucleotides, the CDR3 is TGTGCCAGCAGTGAAACACCTAAGCAGGGATTCGGCGAGCAGTACTTC. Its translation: CASSETPKQGFGEQYF. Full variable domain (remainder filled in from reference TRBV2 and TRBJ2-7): EPEVTQTPSHQVTQMGQEVILRCVPISNHLYFYWYRQILGQKVEFLVSFYNNEISEKSEIFDDQFSVERPDGSNFTLKIRSTKLEDSAMYFCASSETPKQGFGEQYFGPGTRLTVT.

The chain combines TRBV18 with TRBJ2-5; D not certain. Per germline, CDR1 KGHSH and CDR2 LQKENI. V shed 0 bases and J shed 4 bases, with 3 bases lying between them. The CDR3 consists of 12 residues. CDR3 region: CASSPPAETQYF. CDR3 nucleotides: TGTGCCAGCTCACCACCGGCAGAGACCCAGTACTTC.

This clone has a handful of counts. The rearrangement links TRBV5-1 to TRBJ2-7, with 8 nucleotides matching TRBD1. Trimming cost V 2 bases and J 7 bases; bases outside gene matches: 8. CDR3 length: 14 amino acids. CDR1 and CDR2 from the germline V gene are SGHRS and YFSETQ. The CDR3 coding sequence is TGCGCCAGCAGCTTAGGGACAGGCTCGGGTGAGCAGTACTTC. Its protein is CASSLGTGSGEQYF.

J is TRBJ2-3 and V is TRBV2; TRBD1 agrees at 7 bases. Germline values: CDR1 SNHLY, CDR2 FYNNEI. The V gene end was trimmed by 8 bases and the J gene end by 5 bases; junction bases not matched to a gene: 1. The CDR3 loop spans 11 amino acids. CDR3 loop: CASRQGDTQYF. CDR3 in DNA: TGTGCCAGCCGACAGGGAGATACGCAGTATTTT.

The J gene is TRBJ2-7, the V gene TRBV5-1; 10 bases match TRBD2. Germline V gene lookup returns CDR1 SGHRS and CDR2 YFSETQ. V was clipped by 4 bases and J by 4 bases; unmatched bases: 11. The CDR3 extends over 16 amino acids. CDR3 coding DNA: TGCGCCAGCAGCGCGGGGACTAGCGCGGACAAGTACGAGCAGTACTTC. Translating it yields CASSAGTSADKYEQYF.

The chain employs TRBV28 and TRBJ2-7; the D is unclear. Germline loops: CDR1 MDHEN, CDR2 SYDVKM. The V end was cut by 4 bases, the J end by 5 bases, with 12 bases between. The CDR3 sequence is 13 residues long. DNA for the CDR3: TGTGCCAGCAGTTCTATCTCCTCTGACGAGCAGTACTTC. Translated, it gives CASSSISSDEQYF.

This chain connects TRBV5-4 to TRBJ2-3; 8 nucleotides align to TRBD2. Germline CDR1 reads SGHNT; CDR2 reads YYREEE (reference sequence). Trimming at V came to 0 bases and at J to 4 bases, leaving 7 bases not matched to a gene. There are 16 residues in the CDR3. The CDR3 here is CASSLVGGGPADTQYF. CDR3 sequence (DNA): TGTGCCAGCAGCTTGGTGGGCGGGGGGCCCGCAGATACGCAGTATTTT.

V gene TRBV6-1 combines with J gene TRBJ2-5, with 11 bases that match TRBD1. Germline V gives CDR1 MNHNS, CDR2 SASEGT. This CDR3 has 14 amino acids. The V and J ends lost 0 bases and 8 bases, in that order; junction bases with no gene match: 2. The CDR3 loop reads CASSEADRGPTQYF. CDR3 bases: TGTGCCAGCAGTGAAGCGGACAGGGGGCCTACCCAGTACTTC.